This T cell receptor (beta chain) was documented in a study of cytomegalovirus exposure and HLA in healthy donors (dated by TCRdb to about 2017). In the study overall: An earlier analysis of approximately 600 of the donors reported 276 Gb of sequence data and around 110 million unique TCR beta sequences from about 180 million T cells. A separate validation cohort of 100 to 150 different subjects was used in addition to the roughly 720-subject first cohort. In an earlier analysis of more than 550 of the donors, high-throughput TCR beta sequencing was used to judge whether each TCR beta V gene segment behaved as functional or pseudogenic. About five DR-DQ haplotypes were handled as single units for association and clustering, since linkage in the cohort was strong. Among the roughly 410 genotyped donors, around 81% belonged to the genetic ancestry cluster associated with self-reported Caucasian donors. The later analysis used no new phenotypic data to find candidate immune exposures, relying instead on TCR beta sequences and their occurrence across donors. Typing coverage differed by locus: A, B, C, DRB1 and DQB1 were typed in roughly 629-640 donors, DQA1 in 500 to 550, DPA1 in 600 to 610, and DPB1 in 400 to 490. Both class I and class II loci were covered by HLA typing, at four-digit resolution. Approximately 310 gigabases of sequencing data and 70 million to 95 million unique TCR sequences made up an early release that covered about 640 HLA-typed donors. All discovery cohort repertoires had been generated using a single sequencing platform. To predict cytomegalovirus infection status, the study brought together high-throughput TCR immunosequencing, statistical association of individual TCRs with disease status, and machine learning. On average, roughly 240,000 unique TCR beta nucleotide sequences were sequenced per donor among 300 to 500 genotyped donors of the cohort, with roughly a sixth of those sequences being non-productive. The aim of the study was to test whether cataloging public T cell receptors could identify signatures of past pathogen exposure. In a later genetic analysis, genome-wide SNP genotypes for about 60% of the 666 donors were used, and that subset was treated as a discovery cohort. Alongside the repertoire data, information on donor age, sex, ethnicity and CMV serostatus was compiled. A later analysis re-analyzed previously published TCR beta repertoires from 600 to 850 donors and added high-resolution HLA genotyping to study TCR occurrence patterns. Using immunosequencing, the study profiled T cell repertoires from approximately 700 subjects and related those repertoires to cytomegalovirus serostatus.

The method behind the library was the immunoSEQ multiplex PCR assay. For the multiplex PCR, a mixture combining 60 forward primers for TCR Vbeta segments and 13 reverse primers for TCR Jbeta segments was used. Amplification of the CDR3 region of rearranged TCR beta genes was performed with a multiplex PCR assay on genomic DNA. The Illumina HiSeq System was used to sequence the amplified TCR beta libraries as 87-base-pair reads. From the authors' description of their analysis: In a later analysis, 77 million or so unique TCR beta chains were counted across the 650 to 700 repertoires, and approximately 11 million of these chains were shared by at least two donors. A nearest-neighbor algorithm error-corrected the raw reads and collapsed the reads into unique sequences, merging closely related sequences to remove PCR and sequencing errors. CDR3 sequences were aligned to IMGT reference sequences to assign V, D and J gene segments. For a sequence to be retained, a match of at least six nucleotides was required to both a V gene segment and a J gene segment. Rearrangements were called productive when the CDR3 lacked stop codons and stayed in frame with V and J; all others were non-productive. CDR3 was defined according to IMGT convention as the region running from the second conserved V-encoded cysteine to the conserved J-encoded phenylalanine. Sequences without an unambiguous match to a single V gene segment were excluded from the earlier analysis of about 630 of the donors. In an earlier analysis of some 590 of the donors, V segments were called functional above 56.7% productive rearrangements and were called segregating when the between-donor standard deviation exceeded 5%. To diagnose cytomegalovirus status from the catalog of TCR beta chain sequences, a statistical classification framework was built. V and J gene assignment, in a later analysis, came from comparing TCR nucleotide sequences with IMGT/GENE-DB human TR gene sequences. The TCRdist pipeline was used in a later analysis to assign CDR3 sequences and most-parsimonious VDJ recombination scenarios. A later analysis defined each TCR beta chain by its CDR3 amino acid sequence plus V-gene family, and excluded reads lacking a unique V-gene family. To address suspected cross-contamination and a sequencing artifact, a later analysis removed around 600 highly shared, low-generation-probability nucleotide sequences. In a later analysis, a clonal expansion index for each public chain was calculated from normalized within-repertoire ranks of inferred template counts. Generation probabilities in a later analysis came from a VDJ recombination model fitted to out-of-frame rearrangements, and those results were checked against IGoR. Hypergeometric tests were used in a later analysis to score TCR-TCR, TCR-HLA and TCR-CMV co-occurrence, with a repertoire-size bias correction applied to the TCR pairs. False discovery rates were estimated in a later analysis by permuting HLA or CMV assignments 20 times. A later analysis grouped co-occurring TCRs with DBSCAN, adding TCRdist sequence similarity when clustering within HLA-allele-positive subsets. Co-occurrence clustering excluded repertoires with fewer than 30,000 or more than 120,000 public chains, plus five with anomalous nucleotide sharing. TCRdb stores this immuneACCESS table with in-frame sequences only. Part of the clones is absent; in the studies checked, under half of the shortfall reflects unresolved V genes, and no reason is known for the rest. The V and J calls and clone size come from that table; D and trimming were worked out from the DNA. The table for this sample records some 89,000 clones. 3% to 4% of the sample comes from the top ten.

The junction shows trimming of 4 bases on V and 4 bases on J, plus 19 bases between the germline ends. Reading from cysteine to phenylalanine, the CDR3 counts 16 amino acids. The kept DNA is CDR3 alone, 48 bases in frame from the first base. CDR1 is given as SGHAT and CDR2 as FQNNGV, both from the germline V gene. As to this clone: Its antigen is not yet known.

What the authors observed across the whole study: A group of highly shared sequence variants was considered likely to be a technical artifact of the sequencing pipeline. The classifier was reported to diagnose cytomegalovirus status with high specificity and sensitivity in both the original and validation cohorts. Compared with the approximately 600-donor mean, donors in an Asian-associated ancestry cluster had fewer N-insertions in productive TCRs, according to a later genetic analysis. A later genetic analysis associated a missense DCLRE1C variant with V-gene and J-gene trimming of TCR beta chains, and an independent cohort replicated the association. A later analysis found that TCR association rates varied across HLA loci, with DRB1 alleles showing the most associated TCRs and HLA-C alleles the fewest. Most CMV-associated TCR beta chains appeared to be HLA-restricted in a later analysis, and the HLA associations seemed to be driven largely by CMV exposure. The only immune exposure information available for the cohort was CMV serostatus. A later analysis found that HLA-associated TCR beta chains were more clonally expanded and had lower generation probabilities than equally common non-associated chains. Because counts were too low, roughly 16 rarely observed V segments, including chromosome 9 orphons, were left out of the earlier analysis of approximately 580 of the donors. Only TCR beta chains were sequenced in this cohort, and the absence of alpha or paired-chain data limited detectable features. At a false discovery rate of 0.05, a later analysis linked fewer than 20,000 TCR beta sequences to specific HLA alleles. Three of the identified cytomegalovirus-associated TCR beta chains were confirmed in vitro to be specific for cytomegalovirus antigens. Linkage disequilibrium might explain the correlated functional status among segregating V segments, but an unknown experimental factor could not be ruled out. A further reported finding was that TCR beta sequences accurately predicted the HLA-A and HLA-B alleles for most subjects in the first cohort. Roughly uniform sequencing depth across donors was assumed in presence/absence analyses, although this assumption may not hold. In an earlier analysis of more than 500 of the donors, most TCR beta V segments appeared in productive rearrangements about 90% or about 30% of the time, broadly matching IMGT annotations. Because the 87-base-pair reads could not distinguish some IMGT-functional V segments, including TRBV6-2 and TRBV6-3, those segments were excluded. Several of the top co-occurrence clusters appeared to be linked to parvovirus B19, influenza, CMV and Epstein-Barr virus, according to a later analysis. When HLA alleles, especially DR and DQ, strongly co-occurred, TCR associations were difficult to assign to individual alleles. Because some donors lacked HLA typing at each locus, the association tests relied only on the typed subset. According to the authors, the approach could potentially be generalized to other disease states and immunological phenotypes. Most TCR sequences were seen in very few donors, while some public TCRs were found in many individuals. In the study, about 150 TCR beta chains were listed as associated with cytomegalovirus.

The cohort comprised some 700 healthy bone marrow donors. All cohort members were sampled while nominally healthy, although unrecorded immune exposures were likely present. The donor tested CMV seronegative and was one of the 352 seronegative cohort members. A peripheral blood sample was provided by each donor, and peripheral blood mononuclear cells were used for TCR beta sequencing. The Qiagen DNeasy Blood Extraction Kit was used to extract genomic DNA from the blood cell samples. This chain joins TRBV11-2 to TRBJ1-1; the D gene is perhaps TRBD1, from 5 matching bases. Sequencing was done on a sample of PBMCs. This receptor was identified in a woman in her twenties or thirties in good health and CMV-seronegative. The CDR3 sequence is CASSSLGRASGTEAFF. The bases are TGTGCCAGCAGCTCCCTCGGCAGGGCGAGTGGCACTGAAGCTTTCTTT.